Reported below is one T cell receptor (beta chain). The sample comes from a study of identical twins. The CDR3 has 15 amino acids. The V gene end was trimmed by 1 base and the J gene end by 3 bases; junction bases not matched to a gene: 5. Germline-derived CDR1 and CDR2 are SGHVS and FNYEAQ. TCRdb fed the 5' RACE reads into MiXCR, producing one record per CDR3 protein. In the table there are about 520,000 distinct CDR3 sequences, less than 25% of which are singletons. These data were also reused for a study on T cells expressing NK-cell markers.

The chain carries TRBV7-6 and TRBJ2-7, with 8 bases matching TRBD1. The sample consisted of CD4+ T cells sorted from blood. This receptor was obtained from a woman aged 18-29 years in good health. CDR3 residues: CASSLGGTGDYEQYF. The CDR3 bases are TGTGCCAGCAGCTTAGGGGGGACAGGAGACTACGAGCAGTACTTC.